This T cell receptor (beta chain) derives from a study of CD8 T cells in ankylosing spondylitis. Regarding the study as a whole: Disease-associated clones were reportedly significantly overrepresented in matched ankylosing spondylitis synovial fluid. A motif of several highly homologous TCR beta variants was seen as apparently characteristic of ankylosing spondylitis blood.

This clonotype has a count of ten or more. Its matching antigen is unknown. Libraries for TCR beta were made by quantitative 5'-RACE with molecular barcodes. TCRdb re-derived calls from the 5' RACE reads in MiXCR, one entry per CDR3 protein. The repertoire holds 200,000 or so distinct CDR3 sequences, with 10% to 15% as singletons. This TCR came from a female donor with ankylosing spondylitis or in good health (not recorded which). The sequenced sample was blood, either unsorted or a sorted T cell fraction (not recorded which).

The CDR3 bases are TGTGCCTGGAGTACTAGAAACTCCTACAATGAGCAGTTCTTC. As protein: CAWSTRNSYNEQFF. This chain links TRBV30 with TRBJ2-1; D may be TRBD2 (5 bases). Germline V gene lookup returns CDR1 GTSNPN and CDR2 SVGIG (reference sequence). Trimming removed 2 bases at V and 0 bases at J, with 8 bases between. The CDR3 totals 14 residues.